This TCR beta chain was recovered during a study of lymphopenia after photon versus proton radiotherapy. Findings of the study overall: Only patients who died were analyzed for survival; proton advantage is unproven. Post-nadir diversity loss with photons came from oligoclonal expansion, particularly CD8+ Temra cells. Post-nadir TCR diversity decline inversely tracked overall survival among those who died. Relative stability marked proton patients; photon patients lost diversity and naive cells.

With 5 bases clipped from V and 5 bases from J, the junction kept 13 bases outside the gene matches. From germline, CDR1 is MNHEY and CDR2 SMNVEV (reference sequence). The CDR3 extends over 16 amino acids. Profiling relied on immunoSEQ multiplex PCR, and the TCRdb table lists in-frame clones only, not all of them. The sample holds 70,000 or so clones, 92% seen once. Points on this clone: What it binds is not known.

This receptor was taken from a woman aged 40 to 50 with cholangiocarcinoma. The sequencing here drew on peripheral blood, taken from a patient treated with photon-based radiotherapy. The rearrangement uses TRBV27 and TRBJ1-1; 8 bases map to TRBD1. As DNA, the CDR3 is TGTGCCAGCAGTCCCAGTGCGAGGGACAGGTGGACTGAAGCTTTCTTT. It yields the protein CASSPSARDRWTEAFF.